Listed below are T cell receptor beta chains from one sample, sequenced in a study of CD8 T cells in Susac syndrome. TCRdb ran MiXCR on the immunoSEQ multiplex PCR reads and lists one entry per CDR3 protein. The sample holds some 180,000 distinct CDR3 sequences; about 94% are singletons and the top ten take 0.099%. The sequenced sample was CD4+ T cells from PBMCs. These receptors were taken from a human donor with Susac syndrome. Both conserved end residues are part of each CDR3. The D gene is left open where the match is weak. Part of the rows lack a size; the others show once, few, many or a class for expanded clones.

V	D	J	size	DNA	CDR3
TRBV5-1	.	TRBJ1-2	.	TGCGCCAGCAGCTTGGGACAGAATGGCTACACCTTC	CASSLGQNGYTF
TRBV28	TRBD1	TRBJ2-7	.	TGTGCCAGCAGCAAAGGGACAGTTATATCCTACGAGCAGTACTTC	CASSKGTVISYEQYF
TRBV12-3/TRBV12-4	TRBD1	TRBJ1-5	.	TGTGCCAGCAGTTCGGACAGGGAGTCCCAGCATTTT	CASSSDRESQHF
TRBV28	TRBD2	TRBJ2-3	.	TGTGCCAGCCTTGAGAGCGGGAGCAGCACAGATACGCAGTATTTT	CASLESGSSTDTQYF
TRBV11-2	.	TRBJ2-3	.	TGTGCCAGCAGCCGTACCCCGGTTCGCGGAGATACGCAGTATTTT	CASSRTPVRGDTQYF
TRBV4-3	TRBD2	TRBJ2-7	.	TGCGCCAGCAGCCAGGGGGAGGCGGGAGTCGCGTACTTC	CASSQGEAGVAYF
TRBV20-1	.	TRBJ2-3	.	TGCAGTGCTCACAGGGATGGCACAGATACGCAGTATTTT	CSAHRDGTDTQYF
TRBV20-1	TRBD2	TRBJ2-7	.	TGCAGTGCTAAATCTTCTGCGGGAGGCTACGAGCAGTACTTC	CSAKSSAGGYEQYF
TRBV2	.	TRBJ2-5	.	TGTGCCAGCAGTGGCTTGGCCAGACAAGAGACCCAGTACTTC	CASSGLARQETQYF
TRBV3-1	TRBD1	TRBJ2-7	.	TGTGCCAGCAGTCCCGGGACAGAGAGCTCCTACGAGCAGTACTTC	CASSPGTESSYEQYF
TRBV25-1	.	TRBJ2-2	.	TGTGCCAGCAGTGATATAGCCCCGAACACCGGGGAGCTGTTTTTT	CASSDIAPNTGELFF
TRBV28	TRBD1	TRBJ1-5	once	TGTGCCAGCAGTCGGACAGGTTTGTATCGGCCCCAGCATTTT	CASSRTGLYRPQHF
TRBV20-1	.	TRBJ1-1	.	TGCAAGTTGGGGAAAACGAACACTGAAGCTTTCTTT	CKLGKTNTEAFF
TRBV6-5	.	TRBJ1-1	.	TGTGCCAGCAGTATGAGCGCGGGGAACACTGAAGCTTTCTTT	CASSMSAGNTEAFF
TRBV6-6	.	TRBJ1-5	once	TGTGCCAGCACACCAGACAGTTTTAGCAATCAGCCCCAGCATTTT	CASTPDSFSNQPQHF
TRBV3-1	.	TRBJ1-2	.	TGTGCCAGCAGCCAAAGAAGGGACTATCAGGGGTACACCTTC	CASSQRRDYQGYTF
TRBV5-4	TRBD1	TRBJ2-2	.	TGTGCCAGCAGCCCGCGGACAGGGGACCCCGGGGAGCTGTTTTTT	CASSPRTGDPGELFF
TRBV15	TRBD2	TRBJ2-7	.	TGTGCCACCAGCAGAGGACTAGCGGGAGGAAGCTACGAGCAGTACTTC	CATSRGLAGGSYEQYF
TRBV4-3	TRBD2	TRBJ2-6	.	TGCGCCAGCAGCCGCCCACGGGGGGGACGTGGGGCCAACGTCCTGACTTTC	CASSRPRGGRGANVLTF
TRBV30	.	TRBJ2-3	.	TGTGCCTGGAGTTTCCGCAGTGTCACAGATACGCAGTATTTT	CAWSFRSVTDTQYF
TRBV20-1	TRBD2	TRBJ2-4	once	TGCAGTGCCGCCGCTGGCGGGAGCGCCAAAAACATTCAGTACTTC	CSAAAGGSAKNIQYF
TRBV2	TRBD1	TRBJ1-5	.	TGTGCCAGCAGTGGAGACAGGGGCCCCAAATGGCCCCAGCATTTT	CASSGDRGPKWPQHF
TRBV5-1	TRBD1	TRBJ2-5	.	TGCGCCAGCAGCTTGGCCCCACAGGGGGCTGAGGAGACCCAGTACTTC	CASSLAPQGAEETQYF
TRBV19	TRBD1	TRBJ2-7	.	TGTGCCAGTAGTTTCAGGACAGGAGGATACGAGCAGTACTTC	CASSFRTGGYEQYF
TRBV23-1	.	TRBJ1-5	.	TGCGCCAGCAGTCAAGAATATAGCAATCAGCCCCAGCATTTT	CASSQEYSNQPQHF
TRBV3-1	.	TRBJ2-3	.	TGTGCCAGCAGCCAAGCCATCCACACAGATACGCAGTATTTT	CASSQAIHTDTQYF
TRBV20-1	TRBD2	TRBJ2-1	.	TGCAGTGCTAGGGGGACTAGCGGGTCCTACAATGAGCAGTTCTTC	CSARGTSGSYNEQFF
TRBV6-6	TRBD2	TRBJ2-7	.	TGTGCCAGCGGGCTAGCGGGAGGTGCCTACGAGCAGTACTTC	CASGLAGGAYEQYF
TRBV7-2	TRBD1	TRBJ1-2	.	TGTGCCAGCAGCTCCGGGACAGGGACCATGTATGGCTACACCTTC	CASSSGTGTMYGYTF
TRBV20-1	.	TRBJ1-1	.	TGCAGTGCTAGATTACCAGATCCCCCTGAAGCTTTCTTT	CSARLPDPPEAFF
TRBV7-9	.	TRBJ1-1	.	TGTGCCAGCAGCTTAAAGCGCCCTGGGGGGGACACTGAAGCTTTCTTT	CASSLKRPGGDTEAFF
TRBV6-2/TRBV6-3	.	TRBJ1-1	.	TGTGCCAGCAGTTACCAAATTGAAGCTTTCTTT	CASSYQIEAFF
TRBV5-8	.	TRBJ1-2	.	TGTGCCAGCAGCCCGGCCTTAGCCTACACCTTC	CASSPALAYTF
TRBV4-1	.	TRBJ2-1	.	TGCGCCAGCAGCCAAGATCTATCAGGCGGAGATGAGCAGTTCTTC	CASSQDLSGGDEQFF
TRBV20-1	TRBD1	TRBJ1-2	.	TGCAGTGCTAGGTGGGACAGCTATGGCTACACCTTC	CSARWDSYGYTF
TRBV29-1	TRBD1	TRBJ1-1	once	TGCAGCGTTGCGCAGGGGGCTTTTACAGAAGCTTTCTTT	CSVAQGAFTEAFF